This TCR beta chain was captured by sequencing in a study of cytomegalovirus exposure and HLA in healthy donors. Whole-study findings and limits: Fewer N-insertions (relative to the approximately 700-donor mean) were reportedly seen in an Asian-associated ancestry cluster in a later analysis.

This CDR3 spans 21 amino acids. Germline V gene sequence: CDR1 SNHLY, CDR2 FYNNEI. Trimming at V came to 7 bases and at J to 0 bases, leaving 23 bases not matched to a gene. Primers: 60 Vbeta forward and 13 Jbeta reverse. Libraries were prepared by immunoSEQ multiplex PCR; TCRdb keeps only in-frame clonotypes and omits some of them. This sample carries some 82,000 clones, 70% to 85% of them seen once, and the ten largest clones take 2.4%. Regarding this clone: Its antigen is unidentified.

These donors, healthy bone marrow donors, were studied. What was sequenced was PBMCs. The chain employs TRBV2 and TRBJ2-1, with 8 bases fitting TRBD2. This receptor was taken from a woman in her fifties or sixties in good health and CMV-seronegative. CDR3 protein: CASIPGGSGGLRFGSYNEQFF. DNA for the CDR3: TGTGCCAGCATCCCGGGGGGGTCTGGAGGTTTGAGGTTCGGCTCCTACAATGAGCAGTTCTTC.